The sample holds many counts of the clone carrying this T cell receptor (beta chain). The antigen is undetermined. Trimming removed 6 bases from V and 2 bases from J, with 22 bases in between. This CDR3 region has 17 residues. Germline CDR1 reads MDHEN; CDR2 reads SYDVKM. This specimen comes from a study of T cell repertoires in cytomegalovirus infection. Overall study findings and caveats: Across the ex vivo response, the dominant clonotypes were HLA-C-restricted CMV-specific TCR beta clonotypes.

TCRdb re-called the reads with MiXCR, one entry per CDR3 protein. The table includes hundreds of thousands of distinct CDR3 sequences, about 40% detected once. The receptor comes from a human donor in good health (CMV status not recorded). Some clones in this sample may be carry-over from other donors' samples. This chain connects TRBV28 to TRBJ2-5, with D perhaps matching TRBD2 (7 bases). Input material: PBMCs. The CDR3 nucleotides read TGTGCCAGCAGATCGCTCTCGCGGGGGCGGGCGCAAGAGACCCAGTACTTC. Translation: CASRSLSRGRAQETQYF.